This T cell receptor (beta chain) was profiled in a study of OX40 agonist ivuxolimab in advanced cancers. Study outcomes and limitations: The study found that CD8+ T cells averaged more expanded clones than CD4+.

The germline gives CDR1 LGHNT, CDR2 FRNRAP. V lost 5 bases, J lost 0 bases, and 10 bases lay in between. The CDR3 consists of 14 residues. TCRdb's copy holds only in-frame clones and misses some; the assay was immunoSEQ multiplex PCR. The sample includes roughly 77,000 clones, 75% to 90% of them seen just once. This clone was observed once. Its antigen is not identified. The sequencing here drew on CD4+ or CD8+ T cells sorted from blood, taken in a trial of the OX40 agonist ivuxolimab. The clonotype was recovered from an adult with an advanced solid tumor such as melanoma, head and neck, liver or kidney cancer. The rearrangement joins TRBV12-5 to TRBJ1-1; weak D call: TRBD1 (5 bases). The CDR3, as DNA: TGTGCTAGTGGTGACAGTTATATGAACACTGAAGCTTTCTTT. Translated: CASGDSYMNTEAFF.